This is a list of T cell receptor beta chains from one sample in a study of blood T cells in healthy people across ages. TCRdb re-called the 5' RACE reads with MiXCR, one entry per CDR3 protein. The sample shows 1.5 million or so distinct CDR3 sequences, about 43% of them seen only once. Sequencing used blood. The receptors come from a woman between 18 and 29 years old in good health. The CDR3 runs from the conserved cysteine through the conserved F or W. The D gene is left open where the match is weak. Clone size appears in some rows only: once, few, many, or a class for an expanded clone.

cdr3_nt: TGTGCCAGCAGCCCGGGGGCGGACACATCCTACAATGAGCAGTTCTTC
cdr3_aa: CASSPGADTSYNEQFF
d_call: -
j_call: TRBJ2-1
clone_size: -
v_call: TRBV9

cdr3_nt: TGTGTCAGCAGCAGATATACCGGGACTAGCCGAAACTACGAGCAGTACTTC
cdr3_aa: CVSSRYTGTSRNYEQYF
d_call: -
j_call: TRBJ2-7
clone_size: -
v_call: TRBV21-1

cdr3_nt: TGCGCCAGCAGCCATCCACTGAACACTGAAGCTTTCTTT
cdr3_aa: CASSHPLNTEAFF
d_call: -
j_call: TRBJ1-1
clone_size: few
v_call: TRBV4-1

cdr3_nt: TGTGCCAGCATCGCTAGCGGGCAACCCTACGAGCAGTACTTC
cdr3_aa: CASIASGQPYEQYF
d_call: -
j_call: TRBJ2-7
clone_size: -
v_call: TRBV21-1

cdr3_nt: TGCGCCAGCAGCCAAGAAGCTAGCGGGGAAGGGGTTACAGATACGCAGTATTTT
cdr3_aa: CASSQEASGEGVTDTQYF
d_call: TRBD2
j_call: TRBJ2-3
clone_size: few
v_call: TRBV4-1

cdr3_nt: TGTGCCAGCAGCCCACAGGGGCGACTCGATGGCTACACCTTC
cdr3_aa: CASSPQGRLDGYTF
d_call: TRBD1
j_call: TRBJ1-2
clone_size: -
v_call: TRBV6-2/TRBV6-3

cdr3_nt: TGTGCCAGCAGCCCATTCCAGGGTCGGGGTGAAAAACTGTTTTTT
cdr3_aa: CASSPFQGRGEKLFF
d_call: -
j_call: TRBJ1-4
clone_size: few
v_call: TRBV2

cdr3_nt: TGCGCCAGCAGCTCCCCCGTGGCGAAGAACACTGAAGCTTTCTTT
cdr3_aa: CASSSPVAKNTEAFF
d_call: -
j_call: TRBJ1-1
clone_size: -
v_call: TRBV5-1

cdr3_nt: TGCAGTGCTAGGGGACTATCCACAGATACGCAGTATTTT
cdr3_aa: CSARGLSTDTQYF
d_call: TRBD2
j_call: TRBJ2-3
clone_size: -
v_call: TRBV20-1

cdr3_nt: TGTGCCAGCAGTCCCAACCCAGGGAGGTACCCCTACGAGCAGTACTTC
cdr3_aa: CASSPNPGRYPYEQYF
d_call: -
j_call: TRBJ2-7
clone_size: few
v_call: TRBV27

cdr3_nt: TGCAGCGTTGAAGGGCAGGGGAACTATGCCTACACCTTC
cdr3_aa: CSVEGQGNYAYTF
d_call: -
j_call: TRBJ1-2
clone_size: -
v_call: TRBV29-1

cdr3_nt: TGTGCCATCAGTGAAGCCGTTGGGGGTAGCACTGAAGCTTTCTTT
cdr3_aa: CAISEAVGGSTEAFF
d_call: -
j_call: TRBJ1-1
clone_size: few
v_call: TRBV10-3

cdr3_nt: TGTGCCAGCAGTTACGGTAGCGGGGGGGCCGGGTATGAGCAGTACTTC
cdr3_aa: CASSYGSGGAGYEQYF
d_call: TRBD2
j_call: TRBJ2-5
clone_size: -
v_call: TRBV6-2/TRBV6-3

cdr3_nt: TGTGCCATCAGTGGAGATGGACAGGGCGACACTGAAGCTTTCTTT
cdr3_aa: CAISGDGQGDTEAFF
d_call: TRBD1
j_call: TRBJ1-1
clone_size: few
v_call: TRBV10-3

cdr3_nt: TGTGCCAGCAGCATCAAGGGCGCGGACTTAGCGAACTACGAGCAGTACTTC
cdr3_aa: CASSIKGADLANYEQYF
d_call: -
j_call: TRBJ2-7
clone_size: -
v_call: TRBV5-5

cdr3_nt: TGCGCCAGCAGCCAAGTAGGGGCAGTGCTGTACAATAATGAGCAGTTCTTC
cdr3_aa: CASSQVGAVLYNNEQFF
d_call: -
j_call: TRBJ2-1
clone_size: few
v_call: TRBV4-1

cdr3_nt: TGCAGTGCTAGAGATCTGGGACAGGGGGTCTACTATGGCTACACCTTC
cdr3_aa: CSARDLGQGVYYGYTF
d_call: TRBD1
j_call: TRBJ1-2
clone_size: few
v_call: TRBV20-1

cdr3_nt: TGTGCCAGCAGTGTAGCCCACGGGGAGACCCAGTACTTC
cdr3_aa: CASSVAHGETQYF
d_call: -
j_call: TRBJ2-5
clone_size: few
v_call: TRBV12-3/TRBV12-4

cdr3_nt: TGCAGTGCTAGAGAGGGGTTGGTCCTTCGGGGCTACACCTTC
cdr3_aa: CSAREGLVLRGYTF
d_call: -
j_call: TRBJ1-2
clone_size: few
v_call: TRBV20-1

cdr3_nt: TGCGCCAGCAGCCAAGATCGAATAAATTCACCCCTCCACTTT
cdr3_aa: CASSQDRINSPLHF
d_call: -
j_call: TRBJ1-6
clone_size: few
v_call: TRBV4-1

cdr3_nt: TGCAGTGCTAGAGGACTAGCGGGAGGGCCAACCTACAATGAGCAGTTCTTC
cdr3_aa: CSARGLAGGPTYNEQFF
d_call: TRBD2
j_call: TRBJ2-1
clone_size: few
v_call: TRBV20-1

cdr3_nt: TGTGCCAGCGGCTATACCGGGACAGCCTACGAGCAGTACTTC
cdr3_aa: CASGYTGTAYEQYF
d_call: TRBD1
j_call: TRBJ2-7
clone_size: few
v_call: TRBV6-5

cdr3_nt: TGTGCCAGCAGCGCAGGTTATCCGCCCGATAATTCACCCCTCCACTTT
cdr3_aa: CASSAGYPPDNSPLHF
d_call: -
j_call: TRBJ1-6
clone_size: -
v_call: TRBV14

cdr3_nt: TGCAGTGCTAGCTCAGGGGTTGCCTACGAGCGGTACTTC
cdr3_aa: CSASSGVAYERYF
d_call: -
j_call: TRBJ2-7
clone_size: -
v_call: TRBV20-1

cdr3_nt: TGCGTCAGCAGCCAAGGAATGGAGAGGCCTTGGTCACCCCTCCACTTT
cdr3_aa: CVSSQGMERPWSPLHF
d_call: -
j_call: TRBJ1-6
clone_size: -
v_call: TRBV4-1

cdr3_nt: TGTGCCAGCAGCCAAGATAGCGCTAGCGGGTACAATGAGCAGTTCTTC
cdr3_aa: CASSQDSASGYNEQFF
d_call: TRBD2
j_call: TRBJ2-1
clone_size: few
v_call: TRBV3-1

cdr3_nt: TGCGCCAGCAGCTTGGAGGCAGGTCTATCCTACAATGAGCAGTTCTTC
cdr3_aa: CASSLEAGLSYNEQFF
d_call: -
j_call: TRBJ2-1
clone_size: few
v_call: TRBV5-1